Shown below are 10 T cell receptor beta chains from a single sample sequenced in a study of cytotoxic CD8 clonotypes in ibrutinib-treated CLL. Method: immunoSEQ multiplex PCR; TCRdb's copy keeps in-frame clones and lacks some. The table includes 150,000 or so clones, roughly 85% detected once. This sample comprised PBMCs, obtained after 24 months of ibrutinib treatment. These receptor sequences come from a human donor with chronic lymphocytic leukemia.

The CDR3 DNA reads as TGTGCCAGCAGTTCGGGGGGGCTACCTTCACCCCTCCACTTT. Amino acids: CASSSGGLPSPLHF. This chain joins TRBV28 and TRBJ1-6; D may be TRBD1 (6 bases). The V end lost 4 bases, the J end lost 9 bases, and 13 bases lay between the germline ends. Germline V CDR1 and CDR2: MDHEN, SYDVKM. This CDR3 has 14 residues.

The V call is TRBV5-1, the J call TRBJ2-3, with D unresolved. The CDR3 is made up of 15 amino acids. Trimming took 4 bases from V and 5 from J, leaving 17 bases between them. Germline V gene data show CDR1 as SGHRS and CDR2 as YFSETQ. Written as DNA, the CDR3 is TGCGCCAGCAGCCCAGGAATATTCCATGAAGATACGCAGTATTTT. Translated, it gives CASSPGIFHEDTQYF.

This chain uses TRBV6-4 with TRBJ1-1; TRBD1 matches 9 bases. Germline V gene lookup returns CDR1 MRHNA and CDR2 SNTAGT. This CDR3 region has 16 residues. The V gene end was trimmed by 5 bases and the J gene end by 0 bases; junction bases not matched to a gene: 7. The CDR3 nucleotides are TGTGCCAGCAGTCCACAGGGGGCAGGGGTGAACACTGAAGCTTTCTTT. Translation gives CASSPQGAGVNTEAFF.

This clone was detected only once. This chain connects TRBV9 to TRBJ1-5; 7 positions agree with TRBD1. The CDR3 extends over 15 amino acids. Trimming removed 0 bases from V and 0 bases from J; junction bases left unmatched: 0. The germline CDR1 and CDR2 sequences are SGDLS and YYNGEE. For the CDR3, the DNA is TGTGCCAGCAGCGTAGGACAGGGTAGCAATCAGCCCCAGCATTTT. It is translated as CASSVGQGSNQPQHF.

The chain links TRBV7-3 to TRBJ2-2, with 12 bases identical to TRBD2. The CDR3 runs 17 residues. Germline-derived CDR1 and CDR2 are SGHTA and FQGTGA. The V segment lost 5 bases and the J segment 1 base; nucleotides outside the gene matches: 5. The CDR3 protein is CASSPRTSGVNTGELFF. The CDR3 DNA is TGTGCCAGCAGCCCACGGACTAGCGGGGTGAACACCGGGGAGCTGTTTTTT.

The V gene is TRBV7-9, the J gene TRBJ2-5; TRBD2 is a possible D gene (6 bases). This CDR3 region has 16 residues. Looked up from germline, CDR1 is SEHNR and CDR2 is FQNEAQ (reference sequence). Trimming removed 4 bases from V and 4 bases from J, with 19 bases in between. The CDR3 DNA reads as TGTGCCAGCAGCTCCTTCCCGAGAAGGGGAGGAGAGACCCAGTACTTC. Translation gives CASSSFPRRGGETQYF.

V and J are TRBV7-9 and TRBJ2-3; a possible D gene is TRBD2 (5 bases). The CDR3 has 14 amino acids. Germline V gives CDR1 SEHNR, CDR2 FQNEAQ (reference sequence). V lost 2 bases, J lost 3 bases, and 9 bases lay in between. The CDR3 loop reads CASSLSTGTDTQYF. In DNA form, the CDR3 reads TGTGCCAGCAGCTTATCTACGGGGACAGATACGCAGTATTTT.

The gene calls are TRBV7-9 and TRBJ2-5, with a tentative D call TRBD1 (7 bases). The V and J ends lost 7 bases and 4 bases respectively, with 16 bases between them. The CDR3 runs to 14 residues. Germline values: CDR1 SEHNR, CDR2 FQNEAQ (reference sequence). This CDR3 is CASNLGGGGETQYF. For the CDR3, the DNA is TGTGCCAGCAATCTTGGAGGGGGCGGAGAGACCCAGTACTTC.

The V gene is TRBV5-8, the J gene TRBJ2-5; TRBD1 aligns across 7 bases. This CDR3 has 14 residues. Looked up from germline, CDR1 is SGHTS and CDR2 is YDEGEE. Trimming at V came to 2 bases and at J to 5 bases, leaving 6 bases not matched to a gene. CDR3 sequence reads: CASSFSDRHETQYF. As DNA, the CDR3 is TGTGCCAGCAGCTTTTCGGACAGGCACGAGACCCAGTACTTC.

The chain combines TRBV5-4 with TRBJ2-7; 8 bases are shared with TRBD1. Germline CDR1 reads SGHNT; CDR2 reads YYREEE (reference sequence). The V and J ends lost 4 bases and 3 bases, in that order; junction bases with no gene match: 9. The CDR3 has 15 residues. The CDR3 loop reads CASSRGTGEHYEQYF. The CDR3, as DNA: TGTGCCAGCAGCCGGGGGACAGGCGAGCACTACGAGCAGTACTTC.